The 27 T cell receptor beta chains listed next were all sequenced from one sample in a study of T cells in Graves' hyperthyroidism and ophthalmopathy (dated by TCRdb to the late 2010s). Library prep was done by multiplex PCR. Sequencing was performed on an Illumina HiSeq 2000. Amplification of TCR beta CDR3 regions was carried out from RNA transcripts. A first-round RT-PCR of the TCR CDR3 used the HTBI primer set with the Qiagen OneStep RT-PCR kit. The public sequencing data were trimmed at Q25 with fastp and processed into clonotypes with MiXCR by TCRdb, which kept only in-frame beta chains. Under each unique CDR3 protein, matching rows form one entry showing the most common genes and DNA. A total of about 200,000 distinct CDR3 sequences appear in this sample, around 20% of them only once. Jointly, the top ten make up about 45% of the sample. The sample was blood. All receptors derive from a man between 40 and 49 years old with Graves' hyperthyroidism.

In this sample, this clonotype turned up a few times. This rearrangement joins TRBV5-1 to TRBJ1-6, with TRBD1 as a possible D gene (6 bases). The CDR3 covers 15 residues. With 2 bases removed from V and 8 bases from J, the gap between germline ends came to 14 bases. From germline, CDR1 is SGHRS and CDR2 YFSETQ. Written as DNA, the CDR3 is TGCGCCAGCAGCTTAGGACAGCGTAATCATTCACCCCTCCACTTT. This translates into CASSLGQRNHSPLHF.

At least ten counts were recorded for this clonotype. The V and J genes are TRBV2 and TRBJ1-5, with D uncertain. Germline assignment: CDR1 SNHLY and CDR2 FYNNEI. The CDR3 loop spans 15 amino acids. V was cut by 6 bases and J by 1 base, with 13 bases left in between. This chain's CDR3 is CASSKFWRSNQPQHF. The DNA of the CDR3 is TGTGCCAGCAGCAAATTCTGGAGGAGCAATCAGCCCCAGCATTTT.

Only a few counts were recorded for this clonotype. With a much larger clone just one base away, this may be a read error. The V and J genes are TRBV28 and TRBJ1-4, with 8 bases that match TRBD1. The V gene end was trimmed by 5 bases and the J gene end by 8 bases; junction bases not matched to a gene: 16. The CDR3 consists of 17 residues. Germline V gene lookup returns CDR1 MDHEN and CDR2 SYDVKM. The CDR3 region has the DNA TGTGCCAGCAGTCGCTCTCGAATAGGACAGGGACAGGAAAAACTGTTTTTT. Translated, it gives CASSRSRIGQGQEKLFF.

This clonotype was observed many times. The chain is built from TRBV18 and TRBJ1-2, with TRBD1 identical over 7 bases. The CDR3 extends over 14 amino acids. Germline V gene data show CDR1 as KGHSH and CDR2 as LQKENI. J gave up 6 bases and V 1 base, and 5 bases lay outside the gene matches. The CDR3 protein is CASSPQPRGDGYTF. CDR3 in DNA: TGTGCCAGCTCACCACAGCCCAGGGGGGATGGCTACACCTTC.

This clonotype occurred many times. The chain uses TRBV28 and TRBJ2-7; the match to TRBD1 covers 9 bases. The CDR3 runs 15 residues. V lost 4 bases, J lost 6 bases, and 10 bases stayed unmatched. Looked up from germline, CDR1 is MDHEN and CDR2 is SYDVKM. The CDR3 is CASSSTGQGSREQYF. Here the CDR3 DNA reads TGTGCCAGCAGTTCGACAGGACAGGGGTCGCGCGAGCAGTACTTC.

This clonotype was seen a few times. The V and J genes are TRBV9 and TRBJ2-3; unclear D gene. The DNA end favors TRBJ1-5, so the J call may be wrong. Per germline, CDR1 SGDLS and CDR2 YYNGEE. This CDR3 comprises 13 residues. The CDR3: CASSRDLGDTQHF. In DNA form, the CDR3 reads TGTGCCAGCAGCAGGGATTTAGGAGATACGCAGCATTTT.

The chain recombines TRBV9 with TRBJ2-1; 8 nucleotides line up with TRBD1. This CDR3 has 16 residues. The germline CDR1 and CDR2 sequences are SGDLS and YYNGEE. Trimming at V came to 3 bases and at J to 6 bases, leaving 11 bases not matched to a gene. Here the CDR3 reads CASSGGQTGVGNEQFF. The CDR3 region has the DNA TGTGCCAGCAGCGGAGGACAGACAGGGGTGGGCAATGAGCAGTTCTTC. The full variable domain, in which reference TRBV9 and TRBJ2-1 provide the parts outside the CDR3, is DSGVTQTPKHLITATGQRVTLRCSPRSGDLSVYWYQQSLDQGLQFLIQYYNGEERAKGNILERFSAQQFPDLHSELNLSSLELGDSALYFCASSGGQTGVGNEQFFGPGTRLTVL.

There are many counts of this clonotype. This chain links TRBV30 with TRBJ1-2; 7 bases match TRBD1. Germline trimming cut 1 base from V and 6 bases from J; bases unmatched to any gene: 8. Germline assignment: CDR1 GTSNPN and CDR2 SVGIG (reference sequence). CDR3 size: 14 residues. The CDR3 protein is CAWSAGQFRDGYTF. The CDR3 nucleotides are TGTGCCTGGAGTGCGGGACAGTTTCGCGATGGCTACACCTTC.

There are a few counts of this clonotype. The chain has TRBV4-2 and TRBJ2-1; possible D gene TRBD1, 8 bases. Trimming took off 7 bases at V and 3 bases at J, with 16 bases between the two ends. The length of the CDR3 is 15 residues. Looked up from germline, CDR1 is LGHNA and CDR2 is YNFKEQ. The DNA of the CDR3 is TGTGCCAGCACCTTGACAGGGGAGGGCTACAATGAGCAGTTCTTC. Translated: CASTLTGEGYNEQFF.

This clonotype was seen ten or more times. The CDR3 loop reads CASSTGTGSGYTF. The CDR3, as DNA: TGTGCCAGCTCAACAGGGACAGGGTCTGGCTACACCTTC. The rearrangement links TRBV18 to TRBJ1-2, with TRBD1 identical over 9 bases. The trim removed 5 bases at V and 7 bases at J, leaving 5 bases unmatched. Germline values: CDR1 KGHSH, CDR2 LQKENI. The CDR3 contains 13 residues.

This clonotype has at least ten counts. The chain recombines TRBV5-1 with TRBJ2-7, with TRBD2 identical over 15 bases. Per germline, CDR1 SGHRS and CDR2 YFSETQ. J was trimmed by 6 bases and V by 4 bases; bases with no gene match: 11. The CDR3 has 17 residues. The CDR3 DNA follows: TGCGCCAGCAGCCAGGGACTAGCGGGGGGAGCCGGTGGCGAGCAGTACTTC. This encodes CASSQGLAGGAGGEQYF.

This clonotype was seen a few times. The J gene is TRBJ2-6, the V gene TRBV5-1; perhaps TRBD1 as D (5 bases). The CDR3 covers 17 residues. The V gene lost 2 bases and the J gene lost 0 bases, with 12 bases spanning the gap. From germline, CDR1 is SGHRS and CDR2 YFSETQ. The CDR3 here is CASSFQGTDSGANVLTF. For the CDR3, the DNA is TGCGCCAGCAGCTTTCAGGGAACCGACTCTGGGGCCAACGTCCTGACTTTC.

The CDR3 sequence is CASSVRTGLHTEAFF. CDR3 nucleotide sequence: TGTGCCAGCAGCGTAAGGACAGGGTTGCACACTGAAGCTTTCTTT. This rearrangement joins TRBV11-3 to TRBJ1-1, with TRBD1 matching 8 bases. After removal of 5 bases from V and 3 bases from J, the junction contained 8 bases not matched to a gene. Germline V gives CDR1 SGHNT, CDR2 YENEEA. The CDR3 extends over 15 amino acids.

The chain links TRBV7-2 to TRBJ2-5; D assignment may be TRBD1 or TRBD2 (6 bases each). This CDR3 spans 15 amino acids. Trimming shortened V by 8 bases and J by 1 base, and 17 bases separated the two germline ends. CDR1 is SGHTA and CDR2 is FQGNSA in the germline V gene. For the CDR3, the DNA is TGTGCCAGCTCTCGAGGGGGGAGGACCCAAGAGACCCAGTACTTC. Translating it yields CASSRGGRTQETQYF.

This clonotype was detected many times. The rearrangement links TRBV28 to TRBJ2-2; no clear D. Germline values: CDR1 MDHEN, CDR2 SYDVKM. Trimming removed 1 base at V and 5 bases at J, with 8 bases between. CDR3 size: 14 residues. The CDR3 region is CASSLSLGTGELFF. CDR3 sequence (DNA): TGTGCCAGCAGTTTATCGTTGGGGACCGGGGAGCTGTTTTTT.

This clonotype was picked up many times. The chain is built from TRBV3-1 and TRBJ2-1, with D unresolved. V lost 1 base to trimming and J lost 9 bases, with 16 bases between them. The germline V gene has CDR1 LGHDT and CDR2 YNNKEL (reference sequence). This CDR3 comprises 15 residues. The CDR3 nucleotides read TGTGCCAGCAGCCAAGTATTGGAGCGATACCGTGAGCAGTTCTTC. Its protein product is CASSQVLERYREQFF.

The CDR3: CASSQAGVLTDTQYF. The DNA for the CDR3 is TGTGCCAGCAGCCAAGCCGGGGTCCTCACAGATACGCAGTATTTT. This rearrangement joins TRBV3-1 to TRBJ2-3, with D perhaps matching TRBD2 (5 bases). This CDR3 has 15 residues. V was trimmed by 1 base and J by 2 bases, leaving 10 bases between them. Germline CDR1 is LGHDT and CDR2 is YNNKEL (reference sequence).

This clonotype appeared many times. In nucleotides, the CDR3 is TGTGCCAGCAGTTCGAACTTGGGACAGAAGGGACAGTACGAGCAGTACTTC. Translating it yields CASSSNLGQKGQYEQYF. This sequence joins TRBV27 and TRBJ2-7; 7 positions agree with TRBD1. The CDR3 runs 17 residues. Germline trimming cut 4 bases from V and 4 bases from J; bases unmatched to any gene: 16. Germline V CDR1 and CDR2: MNHEY, SMNVEV (reference sequence).

This clonotype was counted at least ten times. J is TRBJ2-7 and V is TRBV7-8; no clear D gene. The V end was cut by 2 bases, the J end by 3 bases, with 8 bases between. Per germline, CDR1 SGHVS and CDR2 FQNEAQ. The CDR3 spans 13 residues. The CDR3: CASSLSPDYEQYF. CDR3 DNA sequence: TGTGCCAGCAGCTTATCCCCAGACTACGAGCAGTACTTC.

This clonotype has more than one count but fewer than ten. The chain recombines TRBV20-1 with TRBJ2-3, with no clear D. Germline V gene data show CDR1 as DFQATT and CDR2 as SNEGSKA (reference sequence). V lost 5 bases and J 5 bases, leaving 11 bases between the germline ends. This CDR3 is 12 amino acids long. This CDR3 is CSADSRRDTQYF. The CDR3 nucleotides are TGCAGTGCTGATAGCAGAAGAGATACGCAGTATTTT.

J is TRBJ2-3 and V is TRBV6-4; D not resolved. Trimming cost V 4 bases and J 0 bases, with 8 bases left between them. CDR1 and CDR2 (germline): MRHNA, SNTAGT. This CDR3 spans 14 amino acids. CDR3: CASSVTSSTDTQYF. CDR3 in DNA: TGTGCCAGCAGTGTGACATCTAGCACAGATACGCAGTATTTT.

This clonotype was seen many times. V is TRBV6-1 and J is TRBJ2-7, with D hard to call. In germline, CDR1 is MNHNS, CDR2 SASEGT. V shed 5 bases and J shed 4 bases, with 15 bases lying between them. The CDR3 runs 14 residues. CDR3 residues: CASSPRVTVYEQYF. The CDR3 nucleotides are TGTGCCAGCAGTCCCCGGGTTACCGTGTACGAGCAGTACTTC.

This clonotype appeared once. The junction does not match germline at one end; this may be a read error. This chain connects TRBV2 to TRBJ2-2; either TRBD1 or TRBD2 may fit D (6 bases each). The germline gives CDR1 SNHLY, CDR2 FYNNEI. The CDR3 consists of 16 residues. The CDR3 region has the DNA TGTGCCAGCAGTGAAGTTGGGACACACAACACCGGGGGGCTGTTTTTT. It encodes CASSEVGTHNTGGLFF.

The chain uses TRBV10-3 and TRBJ1-1; the D is unclear. Germline assignment: CDR1 ENHRY and CDR2 SYGVKD. Trimming removed 3 bases at V and 2 bases at J, with 13 bases between. The CDR3 runs 15 residues. The CDR3: CAISDPHTTNTEAFF. The CDR3, as DNA: TGTGCCATCAGTGATCCACACACGACAAACACTGAAGCTTTCTTT.

V gene TRBV12-3 or TRBV12-4 combines with J gene TRBJ2-5, with D perhaps matching TRBD2 (5 bases). V was shortened by 8 bases and J by 1 base, with 20 bases between the two germline ends. The length of the CDR3 is 16 residues. This chain's CDR3 is CASARGRTAIQETQYF. The CDR3 region has the DNA TGTGCCAGCGCCCGGGGTCGGACCGCCATCCAAGAGACCCAGTACTTC.

The chain recombines TRBV20-1 with TRBJ2-3; tentatively, D is TRBD2 (7 bases). V was cut by 1 base and J by 0 bases, with 14 bases left in between. Germline-derived CDR1 and CDR2 are DFQATT and SNEGSKA (reference sequence). The CDR3 spans 16 residues. The CDR3 here is CSARAWGRGSTDTQYF. In DNA, the CDR3 is TGCAGTGCTAGAGCTTGGGGGCGGGGGAGCACAGATACGCAGTATTTT.

This clonotype appeared a few times. The chain recombines TRBV9 with TRBJ2-7; tentatively, D is TRBD1 (6 bases). Trimming pared 0 bases from V and 5 bases from J, leaving 15 bases between. Germline V gives CDR1 SGDLS, CDR2 YYNGEE. The CDR3 covers 15 residues. The CDR3 reads CASSVDLVAGDEQYF. The CDR3 nucleotides read TGTGCCAGCAGCGTAGATCTCGTGGCAGGGGACGAGCAGTACTTC.